The rows below give T cell receptor beta chains drawn from one sample of a study of pediatric ulcerative colitis. The data were produced by immunoSEQ multiplex PCR, yet TCRdb's version contains in-frame clones alone and is incomplete. The repertoire includes 57,000 or so clones, 87% of them detected once, and about 1.5% sits in the top ten. The sequencing input was blood. The receptors here all came from a boy younger than 18 who was a control in a study of pediatric ulcerative colitis. The CDR3 runs from the conserved cysteine through the conserved F or W. The D gene is left open where the match is weak. Only part of the rows carry a size: once, few, many, or a class if the clone is expanded.

j_gene | abundance | d_gene | v_gene | CDR3aa | CDR3nt
TRBJ2-5 | NA | NA | TRBV7-6 | CASSLGSRVEETQYF | TGTGCCAGCAGCTTAGGGTCAAGAGTGGAAGAGACCCAGTACTTC
TRBJ2-3 | NA | TRBD2 | TRBV7-8 | CASSQLAGGEKQYF | TGTGCCAGCAGCCAACTAGCGGGAGGGGAGAAGCAGTATTTT
TRBJ2-3 | NA | NA | TRBV5-6 | CASSVPEGTDTQYF | TGTGCCAGCAGTGTTCCTGAGGGTACAGATACGCAGTATTTT
TRBJ1-2 | NA | NA | TRBV7-2 | CASSLGSAAYTF | TGTGCCAGCAGCTTAGGCTCGGCAGCCTACACCTTC
TRBJ1-5 | few | TRBD1 | TRBV30 | CAWTAQGNQPQHF | TGTGCCTGGACCGCACAGGGGAATCAGCCCCAGCATTTT
TRBJ2-7 | NA | TRBD2 | TRBV4-1 | CASSQGTSGRYEQYF | TGCGCCAGCAGCCAGGGAACTAGCGGGAGGTACGAGCAGTACTTC
TRBJ2-2 | NA | TRBD2 | TRBV4-1 | CASSQVGRSSGTGELFF | TGCGCCAGCAGCCAAGTGGGGAGGTCTAGCGGCACCGGGGAGCTGTTTTTT
TRBJ1-6 | once | NA | TRBV7-2 | CASSLLRNSPLHF | TGTGCCAGCAGCTTACTCAGGAATTCACCCCTCCACTTT
TRBJ1-6 | NA | NA | TRBV30 | CAWSSHGGQSPLHF | TGTGCCTGGAGTTCCCATGGGGGACAATCACCCCTCCACTTT
TRBJ2-7 | NA | NA | TRBV13 | CASSQAGSYEQYF | TGTGCCAGCAGTCAAGCGGGCAGCTACGAGCAGTACTTC
TRBJ2-2 | NA | NA | TRBV4-1 | CASSHLAGPGELFF | TGCGCCAGCAGCCATCTTGCGGGACCCGGGGAGCTGTTTTTT
TRBJ1-2 | NA | NA | TRBV18 | CASSPPSGHGYTF | TGTGCCAGCTCACCACCCTCAGGGCATGGCTACACCTTC
TRBJ1-1 | NA | TRBD1 | TRBV5-4 | CASSLELRQGLGNTEAFF | TGTGCCAGCAGCTTGGAACTCCGACAGGGTCTTGGGAACACTGAAGCTTTCTTT
TRBJ2-3 | once | TRBD1 | TRBV11-3 | CASSLGQAEDTQYF | TGTGCCAGCAGCTTGGGACAGGCCGAAGATACGCAGTATTTT
TRBJ1-6 | few | NA | TRBV30 | CACTGEGSLNSPLHF | TGTGCCTGTACCGGGGAGGGCAGCTTAAATTCACCCCTCCACTTT
TRBJ1-4 | few | NA | TRBV7-9 | CASSLTRSTNEKLFF | TGTGCCAGCAGCTTAACTAGGTCAACTAATGAAAAACTGTTTTTT
TRBJ1-6 | few | NA | TRBV27 | CASSFHVISGSSYNSPLHF | TGTGCCAGCAGTTTCCATGTGATCTCAGGGAGCTCCTATAATTCACCCCTCCACTTT
TRBJ2-7 | once | TRBD1 | TRBV4-1 | CASKQGTGTYEQYF | TGCGCCAGCAAACAAGGGACAGGAACTTACGAGCAGTACTTC
TRBJ1-5 | NA | NA | TRBV28 | CASRGEGDRFQPQHF | TGTGCCAGCAGGGGAGAAGGGGATAGATTTCAGCCCCAGCATTTT
TRBJ2-7 | once | NA | TRBV27 | CASSPSVYYYEQYF | TGTGCCAGCAGTCCCTCTGTGTACTACTACGAGCAGTACTTC
TRBJ1-1 | NA | NA | TRBV6-1 | CASSGGVITEAFF | TGTGCCAGCAGTGGTGGGGTTATCACTGAAGCTTTCTTT
TRBJ1-6 | once | NA | TRBV6-6 | CASSSRGRDNSPLHF | TGTGCCAGCAGTTCCCGGGGCAGGGACAATTCACCCCTCCACTTT
TRBJ2-6 | NA | NA | TRBV4-1 | CASSQVGGGLGGANVLTF | TGCGCCAGCAGCCAAGTGGGTGGGGGTCTAGGTGGGGCCAACGTCCTGACTTTC